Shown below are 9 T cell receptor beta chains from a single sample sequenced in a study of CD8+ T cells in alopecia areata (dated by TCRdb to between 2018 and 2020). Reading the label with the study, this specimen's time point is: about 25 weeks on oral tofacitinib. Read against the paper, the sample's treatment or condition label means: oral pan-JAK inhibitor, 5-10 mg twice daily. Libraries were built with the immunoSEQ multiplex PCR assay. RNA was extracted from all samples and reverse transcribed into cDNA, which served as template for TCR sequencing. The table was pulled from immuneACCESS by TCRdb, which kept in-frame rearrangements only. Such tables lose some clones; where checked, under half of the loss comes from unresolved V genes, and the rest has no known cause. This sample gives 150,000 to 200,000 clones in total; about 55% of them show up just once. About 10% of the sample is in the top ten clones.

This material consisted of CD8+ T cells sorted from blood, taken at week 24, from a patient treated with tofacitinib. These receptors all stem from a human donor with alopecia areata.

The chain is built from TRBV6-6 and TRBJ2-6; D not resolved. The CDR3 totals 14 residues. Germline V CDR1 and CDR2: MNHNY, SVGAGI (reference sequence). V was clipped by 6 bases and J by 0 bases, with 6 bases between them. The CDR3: CASRRISGANVLTF. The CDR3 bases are TGTGCCAGCAGAAGAATCTCTGGGGCCAACGTCCTGACTTTC.

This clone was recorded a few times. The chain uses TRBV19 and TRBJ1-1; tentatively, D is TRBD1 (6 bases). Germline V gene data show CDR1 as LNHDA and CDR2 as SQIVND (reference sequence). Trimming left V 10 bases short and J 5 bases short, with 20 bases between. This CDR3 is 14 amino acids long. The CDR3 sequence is CANPASGALTEAFF. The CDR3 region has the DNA TGTGCCAACCCGGCCTCGGGGGCATTGACTGAAGCTTTCTTT.

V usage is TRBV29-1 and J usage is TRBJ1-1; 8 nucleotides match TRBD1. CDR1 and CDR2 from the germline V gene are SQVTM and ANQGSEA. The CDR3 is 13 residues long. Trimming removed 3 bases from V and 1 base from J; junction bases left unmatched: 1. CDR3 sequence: CSVEGQENTEAFF. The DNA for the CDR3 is TGCAGCGTTGAGGGACAGGAGAACACTGAAGCTTTCTTT.

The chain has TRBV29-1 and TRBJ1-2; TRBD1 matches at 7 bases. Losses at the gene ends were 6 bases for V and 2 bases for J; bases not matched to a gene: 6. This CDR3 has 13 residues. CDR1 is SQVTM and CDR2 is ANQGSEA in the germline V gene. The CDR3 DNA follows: TGCAGCGTCCCTGACAGGGCCAACTATGGCTACACCTTC. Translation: CSVPDRANYGYTF. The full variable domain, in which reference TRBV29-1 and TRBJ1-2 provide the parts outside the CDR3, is SAVISQKPSRDICQRGTSLTIQCQVDSQVTMMFWYRQQPGQSLTLIATANQGSEATYESGFVIDKFPISRPNLTFSTLTVSNMSPEDSSIYLCSVPDRANYGYTFGSGTRLTVV.

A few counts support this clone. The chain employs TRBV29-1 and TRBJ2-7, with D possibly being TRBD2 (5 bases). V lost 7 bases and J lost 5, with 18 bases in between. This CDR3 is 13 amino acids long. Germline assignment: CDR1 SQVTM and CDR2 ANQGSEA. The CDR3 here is CSALARGGDEQYF. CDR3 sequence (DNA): TGCAGCGCACTTGCTAGAGGAGGAGACGAGCAGTACTTC.

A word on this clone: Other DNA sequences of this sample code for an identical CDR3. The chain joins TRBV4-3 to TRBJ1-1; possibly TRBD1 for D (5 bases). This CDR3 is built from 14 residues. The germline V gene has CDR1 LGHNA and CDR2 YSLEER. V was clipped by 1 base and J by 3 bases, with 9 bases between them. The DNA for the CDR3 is TGCGCCAGCAGCCAAGTGGAAGGGGACACTGAAGCTTTCTTT. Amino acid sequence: CASSQVEGDTEAFF.

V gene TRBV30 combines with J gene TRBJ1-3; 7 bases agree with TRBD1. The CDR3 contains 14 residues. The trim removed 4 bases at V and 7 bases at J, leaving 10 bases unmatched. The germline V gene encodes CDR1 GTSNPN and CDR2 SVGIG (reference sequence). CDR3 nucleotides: TGTGCCTGGAAGCGACGCCAGGGGGGTAACACCATATATTTT. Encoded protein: CAWKRRQGGNTIYF.

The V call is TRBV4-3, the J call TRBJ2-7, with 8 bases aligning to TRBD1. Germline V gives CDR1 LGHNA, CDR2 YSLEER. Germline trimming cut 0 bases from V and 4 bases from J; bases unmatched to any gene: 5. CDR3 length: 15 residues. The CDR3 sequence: CASSQDFTGGYEQYF. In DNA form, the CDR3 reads TGCGCCAGCAGCCAAGATTTCACAGGGGGATACGAGCAGTACTTC.

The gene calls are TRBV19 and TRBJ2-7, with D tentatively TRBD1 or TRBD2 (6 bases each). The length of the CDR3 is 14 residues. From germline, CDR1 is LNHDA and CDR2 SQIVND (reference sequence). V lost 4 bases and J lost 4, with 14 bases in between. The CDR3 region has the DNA TGTGCCAGTAGTACGAAGGGGGGCCGGTACGAGCAGTACTTC. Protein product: CASSTKGGRYEQYF. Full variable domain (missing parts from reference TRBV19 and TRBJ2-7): DGGITQSPKYLFRKEGQNVTLSCEQNLNHDAMYWYRQDPGQGLRLIYYSQIVNDFQKGDIAEGYSVSREKKESFPLTVTSAQKNPTAFYLCASSTKGGRYEQYFGPGTRLTVT.